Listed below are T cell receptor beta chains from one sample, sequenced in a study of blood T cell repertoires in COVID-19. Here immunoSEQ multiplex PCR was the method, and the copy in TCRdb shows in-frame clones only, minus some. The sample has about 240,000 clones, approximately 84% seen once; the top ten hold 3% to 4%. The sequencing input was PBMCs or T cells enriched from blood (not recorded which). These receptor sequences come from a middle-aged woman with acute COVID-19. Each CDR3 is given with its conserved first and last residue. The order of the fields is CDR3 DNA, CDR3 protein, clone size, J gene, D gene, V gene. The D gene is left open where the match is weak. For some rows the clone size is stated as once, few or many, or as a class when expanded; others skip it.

CDR3nt: TGTGCCAGCAGCCAGTTGCCTAACAGTGAGCAGTTCTTC
CDR3aa: CASSQLPNSEQFF
abundance: NA
j_gene: TRBJ2-1
d_gene: NA
v_gene: TRBV3-1/TRBV3-2

CDR3nt: TGTGCCAGCAGCCAAGTGCGGAGGAGCTCCTACAATGAGCAGTTCTTC
CDR3aa: CASSQVRRSSYNEQFF
abundance: NA
j_gene: TRBJ2-1
d_gene: NA
v_gene: TRBV3-1/TRBV3-2

CDR3nt: TGCGCCAGCAGCTTGCTAGGCTGGAACACTGAAGCTTTCTTT
CDR3aa: CASSLLGWNTEAFF
abundance: once
j_gene: TRBJ1-1
d_gene: NA
v_gene: TRBV5-1

CDR3nt: TGTGCCAGCAGCCCGCTGGGACTAGCGGGAGCTAATGAGCAGTTCTTC
CDR3aa: CASSPLGLAGANEQFF
abundance: NA
j_gene: TRBJ2-1
d_gene: TRBD2
v_gene: TRBV3-1/TRBV3-2

CDR3nt: TGTGCCAGCAGTTTTACCCGGGGGAACACTGAAGCTTTCTTT
CDR3aa: CASSFTRGNTEAFF
abundance: few
j_gene: TRBJ1-1
d_gene: NA
v_gene: TRBV27

CDR3nt: TGTGCCAGCAGTTACAACTATCCTGGGGGAAACACCATATATTTT
CDR3aa: CASSYNYPGGNTIYF
abundance: NA
j_gene: TRBJ1-3
d_gene: NA
v_gene: TRBV6-6

CDR3nt: TGTGCCAGCAGCCTTAGCGGGAGGGCAGGTACAGATACGCAGTATTTT
CDR3aa: CASSLSGRAGTDTQYF
abundance: NA
j_gene: TRBJ2-3
d_gene: TRBD2
v_gene: TRBV27

CDR3nt: TGTGCCATCAGATCAGGGGGCGAACTCACAGATACGCAGTATTTT
CDR3aa: CAIRSGGELTDTQYF
abundance: few
j_gene: TRBJ2-3
d_gene: TRBD1
v_gene: TRBV10-3

CDR3nt: TGCGCCAGCAGCTTGGCCGGGTACAACTATAATTCACCCCTCCACTTT
CDR3aa: CASSLAGYNYNSPLHF
abundance: NA
j_gene: TRBJ1-6
d_gene: NA
v_gene: TRBV5-1

CDR3nt: TGCAGCTGGGGGGAGTACGAGACCCAGTACTTC
CDR3aa: CSWGEYETQYF
abundance: NA
j_gene: TRBJ2-5
d_gene: NA
v_gene: TRBV29-1

CDR3nt: TGCGCCAGCAGCCCCCGTCCGGACTCAGCCACCTACAATGAGCAGTTCTTC
CDR3aa: CASSPRPDSATYNEQFF
abundance: NA
j_gene: TRBJ2-1
d_gene: NA
v_gene: TRBV5-1

CDR3nt: TGTGCCAGTAAACTAGCGGGAACCTACAATGAGCAGTTCTTC
CDR3aa: CASKLAGTYNEQFF
abundance: NA
j_gene: TRBJ2-1
d_gene: TRBD2
v_gene: TRBV19

CDR3nt: TGCGCCAGCAGAGGGGGACAGGGCATGAACACTGAAGCTTTCTTT
CDR3aa: CASRGGQGMNTEAFF
abundance: NA
j_gene: TRBJ1-1
d_gene: TRBD1
v_gene: TRBV4-1

CDR3nt: TGTGCCAGCAGCCGGACTAGCGGGAGCCCCAGGGGGACCTACAATGAGCAGTTCTTC
CDR3aa: CASSRTSGSPRGTYNEQFF
abundance: NA
j_gene: TRBJ2-1
d_gene: TRBD2
v_gene: TRBV7-8

CDR3nt: TGTGCCAGTACGCCCAGGGGGCGAAGGGAAGCTTTCTTT
CDR3aa: CASTPRGRREAFF
abundance: once
j_gene: TRBJ1-1
d_gene: TRBD1
v_gene: TRBV19

CDR3nt: TGTGCCAGTAGTATAGGGTCTAGCTGGGAGACCCAGTACTTC
CDR3aa: CASSIGSSWETQYF
abundance: NA
j_gene: TRBJ2-5
d_gene: NA
v_gene: TRBV19

CDR3nt: TGTGCCAGCAGAGACCAGGAAAATCAGCCCCAGCATTTT
CDR3aa: CASRDQENQPQHF
abundance: NA
j_gene: TRBJ1-5
d_gene: NA
v_gene: TRBV2

CDR3nt: TGTGCCAGCAGCTTGAAAGGGGAGGATGAAAAACTGTTTTTT
CDR3aa: CASSLKGEDEKLFF
abundance: NA
j_gene: TRBJ1-4
d_gene: NA
v_gene: TRBV5-6

CDR3nt: TGTGCCAGCAGCACGACGGGACAGATTAATTCACCCCTCCACTTT
CDR3aa: CASSTTGQINSPLHF
abundance: once
j_gene: TRBJ1-6
d_gene: TRBD1
v_gene: TRBV5-5

CDR3nt: TGCGCCAGCAGCTGGGCCCGGGAGAAGGGAGAGAGGGAGACCCAGTACTTC
CDR3aa: CASSWAREKGERETQYF
abundance: NA
j_gene: TRBJ2-5
d_gene: NA
v_gene: TRBV5-1

CDR3nt: TGTGCCAGCAGCCCGTACCTTGGAGAGCTTAAAGGAGAGACCCAGTACTTC
CDR3aa: CASSPYLGELKGETQYF
abundance: NA
j_gene: TRBJ2-5
d_gene: NA
v_gene: TRBV7-3

CDR3nt: TGCAGCGCCTCCGGGACTAGCGGGGAGGGAGGATACAATGAGCAGTTCTTC
CDR3aa: CSASGTSGEGGYNEQFF
abundance: NA
j_gene: TRBJ2-1
d_gene: TRBD2
v_gene: TRBV29-1

CDR3nt: TGTGCCAGCAGCTTGACGACTTTACCGTTCGTTTGGGACAATGAGCAGTTCTTC
CDR3aa: CASSLTTLPFVWDNEQFF
abundance: few
j_gene: TRBJ2-1
d_gene: NA
v_gene: TRBV5-4

CDR3nt: TGTGCCAGCAGTTTAGTTGAAGGACAGCGTCCCTACGAGCAGTACTTC
CDR3aa: CASSLVEGQRPYEQYF
abundance: once
j_gene: TRBJ2-7
d_gene: NA
v_gene: TRBV27

CDR3nt: TGTGCCAGCAGGACCACTAGCCCCCCTGGGGATACGCAGTATTTT
CDR3aa: CASRTTSPPGDTQYF
abundance: NA
j_gene: TRBJ2-3
d_gene: NA
v_gene: TRBV6-6

CDR3nt: TGTGCCAGCAGCGTCCGAGCGGGGGGCAGCACAGATACGCAGTATTTT
CDR3aa: CASSVRAGGSTDTQYF
abundance: NA
j_gene: TRBJ2-3
d_gene: TRBD2
v_gene: TRBV9

CDR3nt: TGTGCCAGCAGTTTAATGGGACTAGCGGGAGTACGAGGTGATACGCAGTATTTT
CDR3aa: CASSLMGLAGVRGDTQYF
abundance: NA
j_gene: TRBJ2-3
d_gene: TRBD2
v_gene: TRBV28

CDR3nt: TGTGCCAGCAACGCGGGGCTCTCCTACGAGCAGTACTTC
CDR3aa: CASNAGLSYEQYF
abundance: NA
j_gene: TRBJ2-7
d_gene: NA
v_gene: TRBV2

CDR3nt: TGTGCCAGCACCCCAGGGGCGGGGGGGTTGGAGGAGCTGTTTTTT
CDR3aa: CASTPGAGGLEELFF
abundance: NA
j_gene: TRBJ2-2
d_gene: TRBD2
v_gene: TRBV3-1/TRBV3-2

CDR3nt: TGTGCCAGCAAGCGGACTAGCGGAAAAAGCACAGATACGCAGTATTTT
CDR3aa: CASKRTSGKSTDTQYF
abundance: NA
j_gene: TRBJ2-3
d_gene: TRBD2
v_gene: TRBV28

CDR3nt: TGTGCCAGCAGTCCAACTAGCGACTCCTACGAGCAGTACTTC
CDR3aa: CASSPTSDSYEQYF
abundance: NA
j_gene: TRBJ2-7
d_gene: TRBD2
v_gene: TRBV27

CDR3nt: TGTGCCACCAGTGATTCCTCCAGATACAATGAGCAGTTCTTC
CDR3aa: CATSDSSRYNEQFF
abundance: NA
j_gene: TRBJ2-1
d_gene: NA
v_gene: TRBV24-1

CDR3nt: TGTGCCAGCAGTTACTCGGGTAGCGGGAGGGCCAAAGAGCAGTTCTTC
CDR3aa: CASSYSGSGRAKEQFF
abundance: NA
j_gene: TRBJ2-1
d_gene: TRBD2
v_gene: TRBV6-2/TRBV6-3

CDR3nt: TGTGCCAGCAGCGGACAGGGCGGCTACAATGAGCAGTTCTTC
CDR3aa: CASSGQGGYNEQFF
abundance: NA
j_gene: TRBJ2-1
d_gene: TRBD1
v_gene: TRBV3-1/TRBV3-2

CDR3nt: TGTGCCAGCTCACCCCCCGACAGGCGGGAGGGCCAGAATGAGCAGTTCTTC
CDR3aa: CASSPPDRREGQNEQFF
abundance: NA
j_gene: TRBJ2-1
d_gene: TRBD2
v_gene: TRBV18